The T cell receptor (beta chain) under discussion was sequenced for a study of chemoradiotherapy in HPV16-positive cancers. Libraries were prepared by immunoSEQ multiplex PCR; TCRdb keeps only in-frame clonotypes and omits some of them. The sample lists about 12,000 clones; 80% to 90% were seen once. The CDR3 is 13 residues long. V was pared by 4 bases and J by 4 bases, with 10 bases between. Germline V gene lookup returns CDR1 LNHDA and CDR2 SQIVND (reference sequence). This receptor was obtained from a human donor with HPV-associated anogenital cancer. The sequences come from blood, collected from a patient who underwent chemoradiotherapy. The gene calls are TRBV19 and TRBJ1-2; D is unclear. CDR3 coding DNA: TGTGCCAGTAGTACCCGATCCTCCTATGGCTACACCTTC. It is translated as CASSTRSSYGYTF. Together with reference TRBV19 and TRBJ1-2, the CDR3 gives the full variable domain: DGGITQSPKYLFRKEGQNVTLSCEQNLNHDAMYWYRQDPGQGLRLIYYSQIVNDFQKGDIAEGYSVSREKKESFPLTVTSAQKNPTAFYLCASSTRSSYGYTFGSGTRLTVV.